This T cell receptor beta chain was recovered during a study of T cell responses to AZD1222 COVID-19 vaccine. Notes on this clone: Its antigen is still unknown.

Study-wide findings and caveats: Just five to seven people given AZD1222 tested seropositive at baseline. Dominant CD4 TCR responses targeted spike regions 160-218 and 743-854. Donors were chiefly white British, with a greater number of females, and clonal diversity was perhaps underestimated.

Measured with immunoSEQ multiplex PCR; TCRdb has only the in-frame clones, and not every one. The profile shows 100,000 or so clones, 80% to 90% of them singletons. Investigators merged groups given second doses at roughly 4 or roughly 12 weeks. V was cut by 6 bases and J by 0 bases, with 15 bases left in between. Per the germline V gene, CDR1 is MDHEN and CDR2 is SYDVKM. The CDR3 loop spans 16 amino acids. The chain is built from TRBV28 and TRBJ2-1; D gene uncertain. Sequences were derived from peripheral blood, sampled 28 days after the second AZD1222 dose. The source of this sequence is an adult who received the AZD1222 COVID-19 vaccine. The CDR3 loop reads CASRRSTVSSYNEQFF. As DNA, the CDR3 is TGTGCCAGCAGACGTTCTACGGTAAGCTCCTACAATGAGCAGTTCTTC.